The present TCR beta chain was sequenced within a study of T cells in Graves' hyperthyroidism and ophthalmopathy. Findings and caveats of the study: The model identified upcoming ophthalmopathy a median around 7.1 months ahead of onset. Blood also showed most of the thyroid clonotypes that were expanded above 0.001.

CDR1 is SGHAT, CDR2 FQNNGV, per germline. V was trimmed by 0 bases and J by 3 bases, leaving 11 bases between them. This CDR3 region has 15 residues. This clonotype came up many times. The target antigen is unknown. Researchers took RNA transcripts and amplified the TCR beta CDR3 regions from them. TCR CDR3 regions were first amplified by RT-PCR with HTBI primers. TCRdb re-derived calls from the multiplex PCR reads in MiXCR, one entry per CDR3 protein. The profile covers 730,000 or so distinct CDR3 sequences, with roughly a sixth appearing a single time and roughly 17% taken by the ten largest. This clonotype was obtained from a woman aged 45-65 years with Graves' hyperthyroidism that later progressed to Graves' ophthalmopathy. The V and J genes are TRBV11-2 and TRBJ1-1; D is uncertain. Sequenced: blood. The CDR3: CASSLDHPGYTEAFF. The DNA of the CDR3 is TGTGCCAGCAGCTTAGATCATCCAGGCTACACTGAAGCTTTCTTT.